These 29 T cell receptor beta chains came from one sample sequenced in a study of T cell responses to AZD1222 COVID-19 vaccine. The table came from immunoSEQ multiplex PCR; TCRdb's copy has only in-frame clones and leaves some out. The sample shows 160,000 or so clones, just under 90% of them seen only once. This material consisted of peripheral blood, taken 28 days after the second dose of the MenACWY control vaccine. These receptors were collected from an adult who received the MenACWY meningococcal vaccine as a control.

This clone is a singleton in its sample. At the DNA level, this CDR3 is encoded by other sequences in the same sample as well. The rearrangement links TRBV5-1 to TRBJ1-1; tentative D call: TRBD1 (6 bases). Germline V CDR1 and CDR2: SGHRS, YFSETQ. CDR3 length: 15 amino acids. The V end was cut by 1 base, the J end by 1 base, with 11 bases between. The CDR3 reads CASSLLGAGNTEAFF. The CDR3 region has the DNA TGCGCCAGCAGCTTGTTGGGGGCAGGGAACACTGAAGCTTTCTTT.

This chain links TRBV19 with TRBJ2-2; 7 bases line up with TRBD2. Germline V gene sequence: CDR1 LNHDA, CDR2 SQIVND (reference sequence). This CDR3 contains 15 residues. The junction had 7 bases not matched to a gene; V was cut back by 1 base and J by 8 bases. The DNA of the CDR3 is TGTGCCAGTAGTATAGCCGGGGGGTCACGAGGGGAGCTGTTTTTT. It is translated as CASSIAGGSRGELFF.

The chain is built from TRBV7-2 and TRBJ1-5; a weak D match, TRBD1 (5 bases). Trimming removed 1 base from V and 5 bases from J, with 12 bases in between. The CDR3 length is 15 residues. The germline V gene encodes CDR1 SGHTA and CDR2 FQGNSA. The CDR3 is CASSLDAGSDQPQHF. CDR3 in DNA: TGTGCCAGCAGCTTAGATGCAGGGTCAGATCAGCCCCAGCATTTT. The full variable domain, in which reference TRBV7-2 and TRBJ1-5 provide the parts outside the CDR3, is GAGVSQSPSNKVTEKGKDVELRCDPISGHTALYWYRQSLGQGLEFLIYFQGNSAPDKSGLPSDRFSAERTGGSVSTLTIQRTQQEDSAVYLCASSLDAGSDQPQHFGDGTRLSIL.

This rearrangement joins TRBV24-1 to TRBJ2-7; D call uncertain. CDR3 length equals 14 residues. The germline CDR1 and CDR2 sequences are KGHDR and SFDVKD. Trimming cost V 3 bases and J 5 bases, with 13 bases left between them. The DNA for the CDR3 is TGTGCCACCAGTGATAGGCGGAGTGGGCACGAGCAGTACTTC. Amino acids: CATSDRRSGHEQYF.

On this clone itself: An end of the junction does not agree with germline; a read error may underlie this. This sequence joins TRBV27 and TRBJ2-3; 7 bases are a match to TRBD1. In germline, CDR1 is MNHEY, CDR2 SMNVEV (reference sequence). The CDR3 consists of 15 residues. The CDR3 coding sequence is TGTGCCAGCGGTTTAAGGGGACAGAGCACAGATACGCAGTATTTT. Its protein product is CASGLRGQSTDTQYF.

The chain links TRBV9 to TRBJ1-4, with 7 bases matching TRBD1. The germline CDR1 and CDR2 sequences are SGDLS and YYNGEE. This CDR3 is 17 amino acids long. After removal of 4 bases from V and 0 bases from J, the junction contained 9 bases not matched to a gene. In nucleotides, the CDR3 is TGTGCCAGCAGCCCTTGGGACAGCCGTGCAACTAATGAAAAACTGTTTTTT. Amino acid sequence: CASSPWDSRATNEKLFF. Based on the CDR3 plus reference TRBV9 and TRBJ1-4, the full variable domain is DSGVTQTPKHLITATGQRVTLRCSPRSGDLSVYWYQQSLDQGLQFLIQYYNGEERAKGNILERFSAQQFPDLHSELNLSSLELGDSALYFCASSPWDSRATNEKLFFGSGTQLSVL.

The CDR3 here is CASSFGLAGSNEKLFF. The DNA of the CDR3 is TGTGCCAGCAGCTTTGGTTTGGCAGGATCTAATGAAAAACTGTTTTTT. The gene calls are TRBV7-6 and TRBJ1-4; D is undetermined. Germline CDR1 reads SGHVS; CDR2 reads FNYEAQ. V was shortened by 3 bases and J by 3 bases, with 14 bases between the two germline ends. This CDR3 has 16 amino acids.

This clone was picked up one time. The V and J genes are TRBV5-1 and TRBJ1-3, with TRBD1 as a possible D gene (5 bases). Trimming cost V 5 bases and J 4 bases, with 13 bases left between them. This CDR3 contains 14 residues. CDR1 SGHRS and CDR2 YFSETQ come from the germline V gene. Here the CDR3 DNA reads TGCGCCAGCAGACAGCAGGGCGAAGGAAACACCATATATTTT. Its protein product is CASRQQGEGNTIYF.

The chain combines TRBV5-1 with TRBJ2-7; either TRBD1 or TRBD2 may fit D (5 bases each). CDR1 is SGHRS and CDR2 is YFSETQ in the germline V gene. The ends were cut back, 4 bases at V and 6 bases at J, with 23 bases in the middle. The CDR3 has 16 amino acids. CDR3: CASSRDRATKNSEQYF. CDR3 nucleotide sequence: TGCGCCAGCAGCAGGGACCGGGCTACAAAGAACTCCGAGCAGTACTTC.

The rearrangement links TRBV6-4 to TRBJ2-3; D gene uncertain. Germline V CDR1 and CDR2: MRHNA, SNTAGT. CDR3 length: 16 amino acids. Trimming shortened V by 0 bases and J by 0 bases, and 10 bases separated the two germline ends. CDR3 sequence (DNA): TGTGCCAGCAGTGACTCGATGGTTGGTAGCACAGATACGCAGTATTTT. It codes for CASSDSMVGSTDTQYF.

J is TRBJ2-1 and V is TRBV24-1; unclear D gene. V lost 4 bases to trimming and J lost 0 bases, with 6 bases between them. CDR3 size: 14 residues. CDR1 is KGHDR, CDR2 SFDVKD, per germline. CDR3 coding DNA: TGTGCCACCAGTGAGAGTAGCTCCTACAATGAGCAGTTCTTC. Translation gives CATSESSSYNEQFF.

V gene TRBV7-2 combines with J gene TRBJ1-2; TRBD1 matches 7 bases. CDR1 is SGHTA and CDR2 is FQGNSA in the germline V gene. J was trimmed by 8 bases and V by 4 bases; bases with no gene match: 1. The CDR3 extends over 11 amino acids. Written as DNA, the CDR3 is TGTGCCAGCAGCTCGACAGGGGGCTACACCTTC. This sequence encodes CASSSTGGYTF. The entire variable domain, with the rest obtained from reference TRBV7-2 and TRBJ1-2, is as follows: GAGVSQSPSNKVTEKGKDVELRCDPISGHTALYWYRQSLGQGLEFLIYFQGNSAPDKSGLPSDRFSAERTGGSVSTLTIQRTQQEDSAVYLCASSSTGGYTFGSGTRLTVV.

The V and J genes are TRBV5-5 and TRBJ1-5; no clear D. Germline-derived CDR1 and CDR2 are SGHKS and YYEKEE (reference sequence). V was pared by 3 bases and J by 0 bases, with 10 bases between. The CDR3 runs to 15 residues. CDR3 in DNA: TGTGCCAGCAGCTCCCGACCGGGTAGCAATCAGCCCCAGCATTTT. The encoded protein is CASSSRPGSNQPQHF.

This chain joins TRBV4-3 and TRBJ2-7; a possible D gene is TRBD2 (6 bases). The CDR3 is 16 residues long. The germline V gene has CDR1 LGHNA and CDR2 YSLEER. Deletions cut 1 base from V and 3 bases from J, with 16 bases between. CDR3 sequence reads: CASSQGLVAIGYEQYF. CDR3 bases: TGCGCCAGCAGCCAAGGACTAGTAGCAATAGGCTACGAGCAGTACTTC.

The genes are TRBV29-1 and TRBJ2-7; possible D gene TRBD2, 6 bases. The CDR3 totals 14 residues. Germline V gene lookup returns CDR1 SQVTM and CDR2 ANQGSEA. Trimming took 3 bases from V and 4 from J, leaving 16 bases between them. CDR3 coding DNA: TGCAGCGTTGATACGCGAGGGAGCGGGTACGAGCAGTACTTC. Translating gives CSVDTRGSGYEQYF.

This chain uses TRBV6-2 or TRBV6-3 with TRBJ2-2; 7 positions match TRBD2. Germline V gene sequence: CDR1 MNHEY, CDR2 SVGEGT. The CDR3 is 16 residues long. J was trimmed by 2 bases and V by 5 bases; bases with no gene match: 8. This CDR3 reads CASSLSWEGNTGELFF. The DNA for the CDR3 is TGTGCCAGCAGTCTGAGTTGGGAGGGAAACACCGGGGAGCTGTTTTTT.

V is TRBV19 and J is TRBJ2-1; TRBD2 matches 9 bases. Germline CDR1 is LNHDA and CDR2 is SQIVND (reference sequence). The CDR3 extends over 14 amino acids. Trimming cost V 8 bases and J 4 bases; bases outside gene matches: 6. CDR3 loop: CASDSGSLYNEQFF. CDR3 DNA sequence: TGTGCCAGTGATAGCGGGAGTTTGTACAATGAGCAGTTCTTC.

The J gene is TRBJ1-2, the V gene TRBV11-2; the match to TRBD1 covers 7 bases. With V trimmed by 5 bases and J by 3 bases, 3 bases remained unmatched. The CDR3 totals 13 residues. CDR1 and CDR2 from the germline V gene are SGHAT and FQNNGV. The CDR3 coding sequence is TGTGCCAGCAGCCCAGACAGGGACTATGGCTACACCTTC. This codes for CASSPDRDYGYTF.

The chain has TRBV28 and TRBJ1-2; D is uncertain. With 5 bases removed from V and 0 bases from J, the gap between germline ends came to 10 bases. Germline V gene sequence: CDR1 MDHEN, CDR2 SYDVKM. This CDR3 comprises 14 residues. The CDR3 sequence: CASSAYTTNYGYTF. DNA for the CDR3: TGTGCCAGCAGTGCATATACAACTAACTATGGCTACACCTTC.

The chain employs TRBV11-2 and TRBJ1-2; D unresolved. The CDR3 contains 12 residues. The germline gives CDR1 SGHAT, CDR2 FQNNGV. Trimming shortened V by 4 bases and J by 8 bases, and 11 bases separated the two germline ends. The CDR3, as DNA: TGTGCCAGCAGCTCGTCAAGGTGGGGCTACACCTTC. This translates into CASSSSRWGYTF.

The rearrangement links TRBV29-1 to TRBJ1-5; 10 nucleotides match TRBD1. V lost 6 bases to trimming and J lost 5 bases; unmatched junction nucleotides: 7. Germline-derived CDR1 and CDR2 are SQVTM and ANQGSEA. The CDR3 has 14 amino acids. For the CDR3, the DNA is TGCAGCGTGGTGACAGGGGGCCGGGATCAGCCCCAGCATTTT. Translation: CSVVTGGRDQPQHF.

The chain has TRBV6-4 and TRBJ1-2; 9 bases line up with TRBD1. This CDR3 region has 14 residues. CDR1 MRHNA and CDR2 SNTAGT come from the germline V gene. J lost 3 bases, V lost 3 bases, and 2 bases had no gene match. CDR3 sequence reads: CASSEGQGDYGYTF. The CDR3 bases are TGTGCCAGCAGTGAGGGACAGGGAGACTATGGCTACACCTTC.

The chain recombines TRBV10-2 with TRBJ2-7, with TRBD2 identical over 9 bases. There are 15 residues in the CDR3. Germline V CDR1 and CDR2: WSHSY, SAAADI. V gave up 6 bases and J gave up 3 bases; unmatched junction bases: 9. The CDR3 loop is CASSPEAGGRYEQYF. The CDR3 region has the DNA TGCGCCAGCAGCCCCGAAGCGGGAGGACGCTACGAGCAGTACTTC.

This clone was detected only once. V and J are TRBV7-2 and TRBJ1-5; no clear D gene. Germline V gene sequence: CDR1 SGHTA, CDR2 FQGNSA. The CDR3 spans 15 residues. Deletions cut 4 bases from V and 6 bases from J, with 16 bases between. The CDR3 is CASSSYRHGAQPQHF. Here the CDR3 DNA reads TGTGCCAGCAGCTCTTATCGACACGGCGCTCAGCCCCAGCATTTT.

The chain has TRBV24-1 and TRBJ2-2, with 10 bases that match TRBD2. Germline V gives CDR1 KGHDR, CDR2 SFDVKD. Trimming at V came to 0 bases and at J to 6 bases, leaving 6 bases not matched to a gene. The CDR3 is made up of 17 amino acids. The CDR3, as DNA: TGTGCCACCAGTGATTTGTCGATACTAGCGGGATCCGGGGAGCTGTTTTTT. Residues: CATSDLSILAGSGELFF.

The chain carries TRBV5-1 and TRBJ1-2, with a possible D match to TRBD1 (6 bases). Trimming stripped 3 bases from V and 2 bases from J, with 29 bases between. There are 20 residues in the CDR3. CDR1 SGHRS and CDR2 YFSETQ come from the germline V gene. The CDR3 is CASSSFGYSGAGGVNYGYTF. In DNA form, the CDR3 reads TGCGCCAGCAGCTCATTCGGGTATTCGGGGGCAGGAGGGGTGAACTATGGCTACACCTTC.

V gene TRBV2 combines with J gene TRBJ2-7; TRBD1 aligns across 8 bases. The CDR3 length is 16 residues. Germline-derived CDR1 and CDR2 are SNHLY and FYNNEI. V shed 1 base, J shed 5 bases, and the junction held 10 bases outside the gene matches. CDR3 sequence reads: CASSEEFQAGGDEQYF. DNA of the CDR3: TGTGCCAGCAGTGAAGAATTCCAGGCAGGGGGCGACGAGCAGTACTTC. Combining the CDR3 with reference TRBV2 and TRBJ2-7 gives the whole variable domain EPEVTQTPSHQVTQMGQEVILRCVPISNHLYFYWYRQILGQKVEFLVSFYNNEISEKSEIFDDQFSVERPDGSNFTLKIRSTKLEDSAMYFCASSEEFQAGGDEQYFGPGTRLTVT.

The chain couples TRBV6-2 or TRBV6-3 to TRBJ2-2, with unresolved D. This CDR3 has 15 amino acids. Germline-derived CDR1 and CDR2 are MNHEY and SVGEGT. V lost 0 bases and J 6 bases, leaving 11 bases between the germline ends. The CDR3 nucleotides are TGTGCCAGCAGTTACTCGATGGGCGTAGCCGGGGAGCTGTTTTTT. Translation gives CASSYSMGVAGELFF.

This chain uses TRBV7-2 with TRBJ2-7; D possibly corresponds to TRBD2 (6 bases). The germline V gene encodes CDR1 SGHTA and CDR2 FQGNSA. The CDR3 runs 16 residues. Trimming cost V 5 bases and J 7 bases, with 24 bases left between them. This CDR3 reads CASSQLPGRGIEEQYF. The CDR3 DNA follows: TGTGCCAGCAGCCAACTACCGGGACGGGGGATAGAAGAGCAGTACTTC.